This is a list of T cell receptor beta chains from one sample in a study of response to subunit inactivated influenza vaccine. Each CDR3 protein gets one entry after TCRdb re-called the RT-PCR reads with MiXCR. The sample shows hundreds of thousands of distinct CDR3 sequences, 6% to 9% of them seen only once. The sequencing used PBMCs from blood, collected 23 to 25 months after vaccination. Every receptor here comes from a man aged 50-75 years who received an inactivated influenza vaccine. CDR3s include the opening cysteine and the closing phenylalanine or tryptophan. Each record gives: V gene, clone size, J gene, D gene, CDR3 protein, CDR3 DNA. A D gene is named only where the DNA matches it firmly. Rows may omit the clone size; those that give it use once, few, many or a size class.

v_gene: TRBV5-4
abundance: -
j_gene: TRBJ2-6
d_gene: -
CDR3aa: CASSPGHGANVLTF
CDR3nt: TGTGCCAGCAGCCCGGGGCATGGGGCCAACGTCCTGACTTTC

v_gene: TRBV28
abundance: many
j_gene: TRBJ2-2
d_gene: -
CDR3aa: CASSLVGELFF
CDR3nt: TGTGCCAGCAGTTTAGTCGGGGAGCTGTTTTTT

v_gene: TRBV4-3
abundance: many
j_gene: TRBJ2-5
d_gene: -
CDR3aa: CASSSQLQETQYF
CDR3nt: TGCGCCAGCAGTTCGCAACTCCAAGAGACCCAGTACTTC

v_gene: TRBV7-2
abundance: few
j_gene: TRBJ2-5
d_gene: TRBD2
CDR3aa: CASTSRLAGAKETQYF
CDR3nt: TGTGCCAGCACCTCCAGGTTAGCGGGAGCCAAAGAGACCCAGTACTTC

v_gene: TRBV7-2
abundance: -
j_gene: TRBJ2-3
d_gene: -
CDR3aa: CASSLNRVGTDTQYF
CDR3nt: TGTGCCAGCAGCTTGAACAGGGTGGGCACAGATACGCAGTATTTT

v_gene: TRBV4-2
abundance: few
j_gene: TRBJ2-2
d_gene: TRBD1
CDR3aa: CASSPPGQSSGELFF
CDR3nt: TGTGCCAGCAGCCCGCCGGGACAGTCGTCCGGGGAGCTGTTTTTT

v_gene: TRBV29-1
abundance: few
j_gene: TRBJ2-1
d_gene: TRBD2
CDR3aa: CSGKYGTSNNEQFF
CDR3nt: TGCAGCGGAAAGTACGGGACTAGTAACAATGAGCAGTTCTTC

v_gene: TRBV3-1
abundance: many
j_gene: TRBJ2-3
d_gene: TRBD2
CDR3aa: CASSTTGAGTDTQYF
CDR3nt: TGTGCCAGCAGCACGACTGGAGCGGGGACAGATACGCAGTATTTT

v_gene: TRBV15
abundance: -
j_gene: TRBJ2-1
d_gene: -
CDR3aa: CATSRALANEQFF
CDR3nt: TGTGCCACCAGCAGAGCGCTAGCCAATGAGCAGTTCTTC

v_gene: TRBV5-1
abundance: -
j_gene: TRBJ1-2
d_gene: TRBD1
CDR3aa: CASSLATGAIYGYTF
CDR3nt: TGCGCCAGCAGCTTGGCTACAGGGGCCATCTATGGCTACACCTTC

v_gene: TRBV2
abundance: -
j_gene: TRBJ2-2
d_gene: -
CDR3aa: CASSPRGSGELFF
CDR3nt: TGTGCCAGCAGTCCGCGCGGTTCCGGGGAGCTGTTTTTT

v_gene: TRBV10-3
abundance: many
j_gene: TRBJ1-2
d_gene: -
CDR3aa: CAISTYVQTYGYTF
CDR3nt: TGTGCCATCAGTACGTACGTACAGACCTATGGCTACACCTTC

v_gene: TRBV7-8
abundance: -
j_gene: TRBJ2-2
d_gene: -
CDR3aa: CACRVGLSTGELFF
CDR3nt: TGTGCCTGCCGGGTAGGGCTCAGCACCGGGGAGCTGTTTTTT

v_gene: TRBV28
abundance: many
j_gene: TRBJ2-2
d_gene: -
CDR3aa: CASSLGRRNTGELFF
CDR3nt: TGTGCCAGCAGTTTAGGTCGCAGGAACACCGGGGAGCTGTTTTTT

v_gene: TRBV4-3
abundance: -
j_gene: TRBJ2-3
d_gene: TRBD1
CDR3aa: CASSQDWQGAADTQYF
CDR3nt: TGCGCCAGCAGCCAAGATTGGCAGGGGGCCGCAGATACGCAGTATTTT

v_gene: TRBV20-1
abundance: few
j_gene: TRBJ2-5
d_gene: -
CDR3aa: CSARDSIYGPETQYF
CDR3nt: TGCAGTGCTAGAGATTCGATTTACGGACCTGAGACCCAGTACTTC

v_gene: TRBV6-1
abundance: few
j_gene: TRBJ1-1
d_gene: -
CDR3aa: CASSVAGQLGLGRGFF
CDR3nt: TGTGCCAGCAGCGTAGCGGGACAACTGGGTTTGGGGAGAGGGTTCTTT

v_gene: TRBV7-9
abundance: many
j_gene: TRBJ2-7
d_gene: -
CDR3aa: CASSGTSAYEQYF
CDR3nt: TGTGCCAGCAGCGGAACATCCGCCTACGAGCAGTACTTC

v_gene: TRBV6-1
abundance: -
j_gene: TRBJ2-7
d_gene: -
CDR3aa: CASSLSGAGGYEQYF
CDR3nt: TGTGCCAGCAGCCTATCTGGCGCCGGGGGTTACGAGCAGTACTTC

v_gene: TRBV20-1
abundance: few
j_gene: TRBJ1-1
d_gene: -
CDR3aa: CSASAEADTEAFF
CDR3nt: TGCAGTGCCTCCGCGGAGGCGGACACTGAAGCTTTCTTT

v_gene: TRBV20-1
abundance: -
j_gene: TRBJ2-5
d_gene: -
CDR3aa: CSVSGLGQETQYF
CDR3nt: TGCAGTGTCAGTGGGCTAGGCCAAGAGACCCAGTACTTC

v_gene: TRBV19
abundance: many
j_gene: TRBJ2-1
d_gene: -
CDR3aa: CASSRQGNYNEQFF
CDR3nt: TGTGCCAGTAGTAGGCAGGGGAACTACAATGAGCAGTTCTTC

v_gene: TRBV27
abundance: many
j_gene: TRBJ1-2
d_gene: -
CDR3aa: CASSLSFGSGESGYTF
CDR3nt: TGTGCCAGCAGTTTATCCTTCGGCTCGGGGGAAAGTGGCTACACCTTC

v_gene: TRBV10-3
abundance: many
j_gene: TRBJ1-2
d_gene: -
CDR3aa: CAISTWDGRPDGYTF
CDR3nt: TGTGCCATCAGTACCTGGGACGGCCGCCCCGATGGCTACACCTTC

v_gene: TRBV4-2
abundance: many
j_gene: TRBJ2-1
d_gene: TRBD1
CDR3aa: CASSPRPGQGAGEQFF
CDR3nt: TGTGCCAGCAGCCCCCGGCCGGGACAGGGGGCTGGTGAGCAGTTCTTC

v_gene: TRBV18
abundance: -
j_gene: TRBJ2-7
d_gene: -
CDR3aa: CASSTTSYEQYF
CDR3nt: TGTGCCAGCTCGACGACCTCCTACGAGCAGTACTTC

v_gene: TRBV10-2
abundance: -
j_gene: TRBJ1-3
d_gene: -
CDR3aa: CASGATAGARGNTIYF
CDR3nt: TGCGCCAGTGGGGCGACGGCAGGGGCGCGTGGAAACACCATATATTTT

v_gene: TRBV12-3/TRBV12-4
abundance: few
j_gene: TRBJ2-2
d_gene: -
CDR3aa: CASRIRENTGELFF
CDR3nt: TGTGCCAGCCGTATTCGGGAGAACACCGGGGAGCTGTTTTTT

v_gene: TRBV12-3/TRBV12-4
abundance: -
j_gene: TRBJ2-3
d_gene: TRBD2
CDR3aa: CASSLSTRLAGTDTQYF
CDR3nt: TGTGCCAGCAGTTTGAGTACGAGACTAGCGGGCACAGATACGCAGTATTTT

v_gene: TRBV4-2
abundance: -
j_gene: TRBJ2-3
d_gene: -
CDR3aa: CASSKGAGPDTQYF
CDR3nt: TGTGCCAGCAGCAAAGGGGCGGGGCCAGATACGCAGTATTTT

v_gene: TRBV29-1
abundance: many
j_gene: TRBJ2-5
d_gene: TRBD1
CDR3aa: CSFDRGLGETQYF
CDR3nt: TGCAGCTTCGACAGGGGGCTAGGAGAGACCCAGTACTTC

v_gene: TRBV30
abundance: many
j_gene: TRBJ2-4
d_gene: -
CDR3aa: CAWKWWGATKNIQYF
CDR3nt: TGTGCCTGGAAGTGGTGGGGGGCCACCAAAAACATTCAGTACTTC

v_gene: TRBV5-1
abundance: -
j_gene: TRBJ2-5
d_gene: -
CDR3aa: CASSLFTGKGGETQYF
CDR3nt: TGCGCCAGCAGCTTATTCACGGGAAAAGGTGGAGAGACCCAGTACTTC

v_gene: TRBV5-1
abundance: many
j_gene: TRBJ2-1
d_gene: TRBD2
CDR3aa: CASSSIAGVVSNEQFF
CDR3nt: TGCGCCAGCAGCTCCATAGCGGGAGTTGTTTCGAATGAGCAGTTCTTC

v_gene: TRBV13
abundance: -
j_gene: TRBJ2-7
d_gene: -
CDR3aa: CASSLGQANYEQYF
CDR3nt: TGTGCCAGCAGCTTAGGACAGGCTAACTACGAGCAGTACTTC

v_gene: TRBV3-1
abundance: many
j_gene: TRBJ1-4
d_gene: -
CDR3aa: CASSPGTEATNEKLFF
CDR3nt: TGTGCCAGCAGCCCAGGGACGGAGGCAACTAATGAAAAACTGTTTTTT

v_gene: TRBV6-5
abundance: many
j_gene: TRBJ1-1
d_gene: -
CDR3aa: CASSYSYDRLEAFF
CDR3nt: TGTGCCAGCAGTTACTCTTATGATCGTCTGGAAGCTTTCTTT

v_gene: TRBV6-5
abundance: many
j_gene: TRBJ2-3
d_gene: -
CDR3aa: CASSSGTITDTQYF
CDR3nt: TGTGCCAGCAGTTCCGGGACGATCACAGATACGCAGTATTTT

v_gene: TRBV12-3/TRBV12-4
abundance: many
j_gene: TRBJ1-2
d_gene: -
CDR3aa: CASSFGTGGYTF
CDR3nt: TGTGCCAGCAGTTTTGGCACGGGCGGCTACACCTTC

v_gene: TRBV2
abundance: few
j_gene: TRBJ2-5
d_gene: -
CDR3aa: CASRVQSGVQETQYF
CDR3nt: TGTGCCAGCAGGGTACAATCGGGGGTCCAAGAGACCCAGTACTTC

v_gene: TRBV20-1
abundance: many
j_gene: TRBJ2-3
d_gene: TRBD2
CDR3aa: CSALPGRGERTDTQYF
CDR3nt: TGCAGTGCCCTCCCCGGGCGGGGGGAGAGAACAGATACGCAGTATTTT